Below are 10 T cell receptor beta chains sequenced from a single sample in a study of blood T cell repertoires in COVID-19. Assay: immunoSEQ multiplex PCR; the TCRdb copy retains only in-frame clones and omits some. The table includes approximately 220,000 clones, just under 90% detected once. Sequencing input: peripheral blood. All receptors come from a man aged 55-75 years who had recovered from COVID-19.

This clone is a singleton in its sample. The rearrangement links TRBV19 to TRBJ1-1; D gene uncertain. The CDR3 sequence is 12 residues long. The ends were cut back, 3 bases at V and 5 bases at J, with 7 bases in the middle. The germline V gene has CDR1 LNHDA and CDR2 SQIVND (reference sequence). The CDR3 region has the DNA TGTGCCAGTAGTATGATGGAGACTGAAGCTTTCTTT. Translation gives CASSMMETEAFF. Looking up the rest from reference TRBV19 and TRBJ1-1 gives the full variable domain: DGGITQSPKYLFRKEGQNVTLSCEQNLNHDAMYWYRQDPGQGLRLIYYSQIVNDFQKGDIAEGYSVSREKKESFPLTVTSAQKNPTAFYLCASSMMETEAFFGQGTRLTVV.

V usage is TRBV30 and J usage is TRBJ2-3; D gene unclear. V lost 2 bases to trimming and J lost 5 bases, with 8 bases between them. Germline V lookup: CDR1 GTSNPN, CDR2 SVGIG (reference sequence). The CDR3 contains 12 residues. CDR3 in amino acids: CAWSHGLDTQYF. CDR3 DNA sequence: TGTGCCTGGAGTCACGGGTTAGATACGCAGTATTTT.

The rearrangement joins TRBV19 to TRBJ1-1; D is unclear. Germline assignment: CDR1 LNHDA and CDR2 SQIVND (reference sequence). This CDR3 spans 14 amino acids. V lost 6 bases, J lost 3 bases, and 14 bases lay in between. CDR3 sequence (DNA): TGTGCCAGTAGCCAAACCGGGATCTACACTGAAGCTTTCTTT. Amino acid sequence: CASSQTGIYTEAFF.

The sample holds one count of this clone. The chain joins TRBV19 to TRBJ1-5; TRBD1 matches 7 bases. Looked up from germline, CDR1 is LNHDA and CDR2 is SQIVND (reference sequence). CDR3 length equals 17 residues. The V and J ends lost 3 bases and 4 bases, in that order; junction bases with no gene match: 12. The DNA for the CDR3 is TGTGCCAGTAGTATTACCGGGACAGCCCTTTCTAATCAGCCCCAGCATTTT. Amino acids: CASSITGTALSNQPQHF.

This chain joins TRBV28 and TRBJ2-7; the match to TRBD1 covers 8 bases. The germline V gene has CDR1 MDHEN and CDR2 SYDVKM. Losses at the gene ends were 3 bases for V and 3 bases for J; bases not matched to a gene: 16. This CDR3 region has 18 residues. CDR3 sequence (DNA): TGTGCCAGCAGTTTCCCAAGGACAGGGCCCCTGGGAGGCTACGAGCAGTACTTC. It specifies CASSFPRTGPLGGYEQYF.

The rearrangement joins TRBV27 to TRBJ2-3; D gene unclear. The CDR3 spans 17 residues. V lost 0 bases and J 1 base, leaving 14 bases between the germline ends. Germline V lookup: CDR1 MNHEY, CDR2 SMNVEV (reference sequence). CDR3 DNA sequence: TGTGCCAGCAGTTTATCGTTAGAGCGTTTGCGCACAGATACGCAGTATTTT. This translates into CASSLSLERLRTDTQYF.

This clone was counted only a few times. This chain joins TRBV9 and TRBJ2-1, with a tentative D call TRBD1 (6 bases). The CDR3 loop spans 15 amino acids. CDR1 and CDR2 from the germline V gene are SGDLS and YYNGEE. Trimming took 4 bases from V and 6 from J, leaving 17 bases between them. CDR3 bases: TGTGCCAGCAGCCGAGGGGGACCCATCCTCAATGAGCAGTTCTTC. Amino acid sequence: CASSRGGPILNEQFF.

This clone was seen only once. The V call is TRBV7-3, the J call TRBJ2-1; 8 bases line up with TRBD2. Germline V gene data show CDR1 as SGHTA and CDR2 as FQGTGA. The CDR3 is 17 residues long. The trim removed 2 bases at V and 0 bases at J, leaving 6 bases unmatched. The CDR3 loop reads CASSLELSGSSYNEQFF. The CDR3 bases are TGTGCCAGCAGCTTAGAACTGAGCGGGAGCTCCTACAATGAGCAGTTCTTC.

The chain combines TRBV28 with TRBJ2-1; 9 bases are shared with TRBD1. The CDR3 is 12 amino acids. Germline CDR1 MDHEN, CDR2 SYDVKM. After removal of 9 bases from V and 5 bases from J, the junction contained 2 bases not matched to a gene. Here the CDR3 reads CASGTGNNEQFF. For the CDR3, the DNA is TGTGCCAGTGGGACAGGGAACAATGAGCAGTTCTTC.

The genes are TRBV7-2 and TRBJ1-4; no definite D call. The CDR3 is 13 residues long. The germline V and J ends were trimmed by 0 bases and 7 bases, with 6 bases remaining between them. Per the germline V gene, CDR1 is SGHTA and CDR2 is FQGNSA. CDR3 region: CASSLASSEKLFF. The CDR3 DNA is TGTGCCAGCAGCTTAGCGTCCAGTGAAAAACTGTTTTTT. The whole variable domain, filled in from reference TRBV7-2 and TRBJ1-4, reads GAGVSQSPSNKVTEKGKDVELRCDPISGHTALYWYRQSLGQGLEFLIYFQGNSAPDKSGLPSDRFSAERTGGSVSTLTIQRTQQEDSAVYLCASSLASSEKLFFGSGTQLSVL.